Included here is one T cell receptor beta chain sequence, with context. This sample was taken from a study of blood T cell repertoires in COVID-19. Generated by immunoSEQ multiplex PCR, the TCRdb table keeps only in-frame clones and is missing some. The profile shows about 200,000 clones, approximately 82% of them singletons. CDR1 and CDR2 from the germline V gene are LGHDT and YNNKEL (reference sequence). The CDR3 spans 17 residues. The junction had 13 bases not matched to a gene; V was cut back by 0 bases and J by 9 bases. The chain uses TRBV3-1 (or the pseudogene TRBV3-2) and TRBJ2-1, with 8 positions matching TRBD1. The specimen sequenced was peripheral blood. The source is a human donor with acute or convalescent COVID-19. The donor label of this sample is uncertain. The CDR3 DNA reads TGTGCCAGCAGCCAAGAATCCGGGACAGGTCCTCGGGTTGAGCAGTTCTTC. It is translated as CASSQESGTGPRVEQFF.